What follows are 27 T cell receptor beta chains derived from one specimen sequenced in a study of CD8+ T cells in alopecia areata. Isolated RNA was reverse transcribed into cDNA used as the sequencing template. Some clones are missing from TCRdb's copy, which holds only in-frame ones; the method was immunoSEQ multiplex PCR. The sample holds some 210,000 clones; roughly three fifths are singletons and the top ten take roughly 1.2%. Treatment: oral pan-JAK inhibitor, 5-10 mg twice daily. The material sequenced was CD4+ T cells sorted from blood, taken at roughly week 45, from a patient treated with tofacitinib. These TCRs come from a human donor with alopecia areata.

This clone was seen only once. This CDR3 is CAWSTGRTFF. The DNA of the CDR3 is TGTGCCTGGAGCACAGGGCGAACTTTCTTT. The genes are TRBV30 and TRBJ1-1, with D possibly TRBD1 on 6 matching bases. Germline V CDR1 and CDR2: GTSNPN, SVGIG (reference sequence). V was shortened by 3 bases and J by 12 bases, with 11 bases between the two germline ends. CDR3 length equals 10 residues.

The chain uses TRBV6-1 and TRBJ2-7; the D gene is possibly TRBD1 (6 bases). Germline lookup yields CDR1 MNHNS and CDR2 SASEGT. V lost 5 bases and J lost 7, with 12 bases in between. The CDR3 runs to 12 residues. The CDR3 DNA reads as TGTGCCAGCAGTAGAACAGGGCCTGAGCAGTACTTC. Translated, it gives CASSRTGPEQYF.

In nucleotides, the CDR3 is TGTGCCAGCAGCGTCGACGGGAACTATGGCTACACCTTC. It translates to CASSVDGNYGYTF. The chain employs TRBV7-9 and TRBJ1-2, with D unresolved. The germline V gene encodes CDR1 SEHNR and CDR2 FQNEAQ (reference sequence). This CDR3 is 13 amino acids long. Trimming took off 5 bases at V and 2 bases at J, with 9 bases between the two ends.

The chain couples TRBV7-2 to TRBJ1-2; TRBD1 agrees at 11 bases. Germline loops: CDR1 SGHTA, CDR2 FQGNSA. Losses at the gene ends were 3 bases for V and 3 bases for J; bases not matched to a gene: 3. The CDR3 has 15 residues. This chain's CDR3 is CASSFGQGAYYGYTF. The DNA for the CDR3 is TGTGCCAGCAGCTTCGGACAGGGGGCTTACTATGGCTACACCTTC.

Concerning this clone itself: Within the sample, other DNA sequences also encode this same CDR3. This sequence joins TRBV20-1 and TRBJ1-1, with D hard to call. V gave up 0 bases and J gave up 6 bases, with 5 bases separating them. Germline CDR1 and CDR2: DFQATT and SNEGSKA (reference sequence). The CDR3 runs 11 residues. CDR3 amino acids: CSARDLPEAFF. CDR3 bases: TGCAGTGCTAGAGATCTCCCTGAAGCTTTCTTT.

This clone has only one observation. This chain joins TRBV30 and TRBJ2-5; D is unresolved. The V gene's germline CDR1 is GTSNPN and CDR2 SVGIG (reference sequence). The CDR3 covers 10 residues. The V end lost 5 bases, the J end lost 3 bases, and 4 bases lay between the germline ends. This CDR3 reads CAWSKETQYF. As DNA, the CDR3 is TGTGCCTGGTCCAAAGAGACCCAGTACTTC.

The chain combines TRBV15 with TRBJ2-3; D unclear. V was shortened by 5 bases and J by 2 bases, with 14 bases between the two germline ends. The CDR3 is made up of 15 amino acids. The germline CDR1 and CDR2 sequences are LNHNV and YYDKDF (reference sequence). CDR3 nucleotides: TGTGCCACCAGCCCCCGGAGTCCTCTCACAGATACGCAGTATTTT. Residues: CATSPRSPLTDTQYF. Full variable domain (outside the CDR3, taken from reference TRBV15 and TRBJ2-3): DAMVIQNPRYQVTQFGKPVTLSCSQTLNHNVMYWYQQKSSQAPKLLFHYYDKDFNNEADTPDNFQSRRPNTSFCFLDIRSPGLGDTAMYLCATSPRSPLTDTQYFGPGTRLTVL.

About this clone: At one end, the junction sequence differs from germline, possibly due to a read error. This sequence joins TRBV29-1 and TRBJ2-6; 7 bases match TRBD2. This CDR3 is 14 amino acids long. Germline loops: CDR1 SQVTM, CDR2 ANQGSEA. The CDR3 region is CSVGGEGGANVLTF. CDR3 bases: TGCAGTGTTGGAGGGGAGGGTGGGGCCAACGTCCTGACTTTC.

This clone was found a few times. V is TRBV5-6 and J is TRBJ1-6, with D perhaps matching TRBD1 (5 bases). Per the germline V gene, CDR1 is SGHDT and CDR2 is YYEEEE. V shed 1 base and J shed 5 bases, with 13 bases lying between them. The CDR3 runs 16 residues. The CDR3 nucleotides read TGTGCCAGCAGCTTGACAGGCCCAGAAAATAATTCACCCCTCCACTTT. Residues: CASSLTGPENNSPLHF.

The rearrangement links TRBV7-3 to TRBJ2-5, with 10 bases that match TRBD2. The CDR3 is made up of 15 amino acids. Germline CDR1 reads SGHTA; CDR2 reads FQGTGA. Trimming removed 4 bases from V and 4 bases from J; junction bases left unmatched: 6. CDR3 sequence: CASSSSGGALETQYF. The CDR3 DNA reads TGTGCCAGCAGCTCTAGCGGGGGTGCACTAGAGACCCAGTACTTC.

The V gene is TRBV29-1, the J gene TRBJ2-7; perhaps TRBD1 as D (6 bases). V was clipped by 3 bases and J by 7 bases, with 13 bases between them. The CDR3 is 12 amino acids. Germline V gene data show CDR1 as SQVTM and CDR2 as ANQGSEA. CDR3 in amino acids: CSVDTGRREQYF. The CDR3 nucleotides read TGCAGCGTTGACACAGGGAGAAGGGAGCAGTACTTC.

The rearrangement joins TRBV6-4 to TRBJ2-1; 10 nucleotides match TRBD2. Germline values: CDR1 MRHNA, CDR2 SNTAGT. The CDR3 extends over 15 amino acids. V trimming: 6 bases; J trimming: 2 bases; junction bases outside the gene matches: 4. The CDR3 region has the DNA TGTGCCAGCAGCTTAGCGGGGGGCGCCTACAATGAGCAGTTCTTC. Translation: CASSLAGGAYNEQFF.

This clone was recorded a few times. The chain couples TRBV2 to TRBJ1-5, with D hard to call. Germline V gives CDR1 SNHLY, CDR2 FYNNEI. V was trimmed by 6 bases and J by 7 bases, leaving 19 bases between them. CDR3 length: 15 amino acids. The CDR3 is CASRTDITARQPQHF. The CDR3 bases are TGTGCCAGCAGAACCGATATAACGGCACGCCAGCCCCAGCATTTT.

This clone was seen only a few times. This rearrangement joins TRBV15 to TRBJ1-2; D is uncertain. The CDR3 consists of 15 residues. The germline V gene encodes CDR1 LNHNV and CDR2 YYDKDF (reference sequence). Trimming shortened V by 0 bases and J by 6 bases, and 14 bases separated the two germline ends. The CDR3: CATSRDAGESDGYTF. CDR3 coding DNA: TGTGCCACCAGCAGAGATGCCGGGGAATCGGATGGCTACACCTTC.

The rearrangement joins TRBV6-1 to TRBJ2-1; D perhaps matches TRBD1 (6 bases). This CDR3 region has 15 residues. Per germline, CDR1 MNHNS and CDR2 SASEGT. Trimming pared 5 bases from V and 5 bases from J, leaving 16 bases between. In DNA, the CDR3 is TGTGCCAGCAGTCGCGAATGGGGGCTGAACAATGAGCAGTTCTTC. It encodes CASSREWGLNNEQFF.

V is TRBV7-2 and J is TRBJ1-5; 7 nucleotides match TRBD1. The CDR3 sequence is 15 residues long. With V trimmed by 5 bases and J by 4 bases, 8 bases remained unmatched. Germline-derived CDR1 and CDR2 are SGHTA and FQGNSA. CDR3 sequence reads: CASSPDRDRNQPQHF. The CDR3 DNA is TGTGCCAGCAGCCCCGATCGGGACAGAAATCAGCCCCAGCATTTT. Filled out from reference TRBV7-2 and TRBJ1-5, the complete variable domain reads GAGVSQSPSNKVTEKGKDVELRCDPISGHTALYWYRQSLGQGLEFLIYFQGNSAPDKSGLPSDRFSAERTGGSVSTLTIQRTQQEDSAVYLCASSPDRDRNQPQHFGDGTRLSIL.

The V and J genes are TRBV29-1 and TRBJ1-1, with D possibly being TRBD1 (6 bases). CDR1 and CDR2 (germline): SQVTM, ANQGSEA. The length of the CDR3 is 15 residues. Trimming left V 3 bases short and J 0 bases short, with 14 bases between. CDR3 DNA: TGCAGCGTTGACGTCTCGACAGGTCTGAACACTGAAGCTTTCTTT. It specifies CSVDVSTGLNTEAFF.

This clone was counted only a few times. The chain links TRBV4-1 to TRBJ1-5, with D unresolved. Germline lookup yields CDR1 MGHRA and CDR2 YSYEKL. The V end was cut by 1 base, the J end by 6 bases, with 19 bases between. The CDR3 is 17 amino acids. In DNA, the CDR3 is TGCGCCAGCAGCCAAGCGGCAGAGGCCCGGCGTGGTCAGCCCCAGCATTTT. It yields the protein CASSQAAEARRGQPQHF.

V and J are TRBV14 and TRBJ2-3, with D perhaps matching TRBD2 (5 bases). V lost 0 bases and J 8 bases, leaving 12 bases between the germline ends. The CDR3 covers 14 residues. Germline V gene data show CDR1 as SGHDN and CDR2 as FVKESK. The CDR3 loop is CASSQDGRRSTQYF. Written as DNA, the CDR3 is TGTGCCAGCAGCCAAGATGGCCGGAGGAGTACGCAGTATTTT. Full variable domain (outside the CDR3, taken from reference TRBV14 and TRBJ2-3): EAGVTQFPSHSVIEKGQTVTLRCDPISGHDNLYWYRRVMGKEIKFLLHFVKESKQDESGMPNNRFLAERTGGTYSTLKVQPAELEDSGVYFCASSQDGRRSTQYFGPGTRLTVL.

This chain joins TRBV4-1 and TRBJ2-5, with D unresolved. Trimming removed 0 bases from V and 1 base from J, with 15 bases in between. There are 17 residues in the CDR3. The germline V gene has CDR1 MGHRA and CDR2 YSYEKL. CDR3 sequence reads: CASSQDWPQNIQETQYF. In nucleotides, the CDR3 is TGCGCCAGCAGCCAAGACTGGCCACAGAATATCCAAGAGACCCAGTACTTC.

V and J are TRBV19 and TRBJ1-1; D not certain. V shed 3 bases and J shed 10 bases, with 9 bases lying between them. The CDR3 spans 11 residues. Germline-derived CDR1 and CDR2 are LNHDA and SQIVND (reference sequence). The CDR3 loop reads CASSIVGGAFF. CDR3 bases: TGTGCCAGTAGTATTGTCGGCGGAGCTTTCTTT.

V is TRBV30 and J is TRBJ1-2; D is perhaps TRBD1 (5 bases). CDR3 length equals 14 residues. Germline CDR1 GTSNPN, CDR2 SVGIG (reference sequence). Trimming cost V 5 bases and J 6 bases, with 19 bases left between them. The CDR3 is CAWFPGGAGHGYTF. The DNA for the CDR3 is TGTGCCTGGTTTCCGGGTGGGGCCGGGCATGGCTACACCTTC.

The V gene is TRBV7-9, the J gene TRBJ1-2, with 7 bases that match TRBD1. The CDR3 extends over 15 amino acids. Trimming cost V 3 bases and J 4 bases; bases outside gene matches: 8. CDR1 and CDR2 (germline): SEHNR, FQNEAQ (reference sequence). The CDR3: CASSFLGDSSYGYTF. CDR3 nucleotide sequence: TGTGCCAGCAGCTTTCTGGGGGACAGCTCCTATGGCTACACCTTC.

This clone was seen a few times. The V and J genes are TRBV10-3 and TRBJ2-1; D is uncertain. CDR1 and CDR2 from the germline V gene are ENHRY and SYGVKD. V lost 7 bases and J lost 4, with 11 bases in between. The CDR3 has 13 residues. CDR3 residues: CAINSGMYNEQFF. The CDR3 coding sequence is TGTGCCATCAACAGTGGGATGTACAATGAGCAGTTCTTC.

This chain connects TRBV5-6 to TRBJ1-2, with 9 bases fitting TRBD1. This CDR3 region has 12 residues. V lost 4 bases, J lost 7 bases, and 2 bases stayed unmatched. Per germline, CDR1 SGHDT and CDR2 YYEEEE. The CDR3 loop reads CASSGTGSGYTF. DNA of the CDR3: TGTGCCAGCAGCGGGACAGGGAGTGGCTACACCTTC.

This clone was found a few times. The CDR3 region has the DNA TGCAGCGACGAGACAGGGATCCACACCTTC. It translates to CSDETGIHTF. The V and J genes are TRBV29-1 and TRBJ1-2; 7 bases are shared with TRBD1. CDR3 size: 10 residues. V lost 7 bases, J lost 12 bases, and 8 bases stayed unmatched. Germline V gene sequence: CDR1 SQVTM, CDR2 ANQGSEA.

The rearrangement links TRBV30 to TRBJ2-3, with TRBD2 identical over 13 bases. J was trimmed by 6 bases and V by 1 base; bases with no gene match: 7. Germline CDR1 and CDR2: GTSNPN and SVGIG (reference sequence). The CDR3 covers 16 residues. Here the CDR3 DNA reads TGTGCCTGGAGTGGAGAACTAGCGGGGGGGATGGATACGCAGTATTTT. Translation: CAWSGELAGGMDTQYF.